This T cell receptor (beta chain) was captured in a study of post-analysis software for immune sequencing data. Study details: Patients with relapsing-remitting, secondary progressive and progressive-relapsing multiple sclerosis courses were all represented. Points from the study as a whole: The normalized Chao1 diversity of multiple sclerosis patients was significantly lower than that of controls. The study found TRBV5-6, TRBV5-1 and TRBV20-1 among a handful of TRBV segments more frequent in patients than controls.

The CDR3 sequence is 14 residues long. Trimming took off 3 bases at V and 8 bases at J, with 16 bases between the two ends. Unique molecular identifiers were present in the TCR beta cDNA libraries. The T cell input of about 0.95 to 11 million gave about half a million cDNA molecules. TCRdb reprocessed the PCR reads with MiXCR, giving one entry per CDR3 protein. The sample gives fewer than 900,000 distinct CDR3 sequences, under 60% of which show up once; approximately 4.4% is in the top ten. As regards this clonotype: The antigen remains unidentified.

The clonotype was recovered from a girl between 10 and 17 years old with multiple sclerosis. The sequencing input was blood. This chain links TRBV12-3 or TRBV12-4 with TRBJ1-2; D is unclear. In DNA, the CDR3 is TGTGCCAGCAGTTTTGGCAGTGCCCTACGGGGCTACACCTTC. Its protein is CASSFGSALRGYTF.